The rows below give T cell receptor beta chains drawn from one sample of a study of T-cell memory formation after mild COVID-19. TCRdb redid the calling of the 5' RACE reads with MiXCR, one entry per CDR3 protein. The data contain 550,000 to 700,000 distinct CDR3 sequences, around 17% of them singletons. The sample consisted of PBMCs or a T cell subset sorted from them (not recorded which). The source is an adult woman who had mild COVID-19 (a few samples of this study predate the infection). Cell type and time point are not known. CDR3s include the opening cysteine and the closing phenylalanine or tryptophan. A D gene is named only where the DNA matches it firmly. A clone size is listed for some rows: how often the clone was seen (once, few, many), or a class if it is expanded.

v_gene	d_gene	abundance	j_gene	CDR3aa	CDR3nt
TRBV9	TRBD1	few	TRBJ2-3	CASSVVGQGTDTQYF	TGTGCCAGCAGCGTAGTGGGACAGGGGACAGATACGCAGTATTTT
TRBV7-2	TRBD2	few	TRBJ2-1	CASSLALGGAGGPVEQFF	TGTGCCAGCAGCTTAGCCCTCGGGGGAGCGGGAGGGCCTGTGGAGCAGTTCTTC
TRBV5-5	TRBD1	.	TRBJ1-1	CASSSGQGSWTEAFF	TGTGCCAGCAGCTCGGGACAGGGGAGTTGGACTGAAGCTTTCTTT
TRBV7-9	.	.	TRBJ1-6	CASSLRQANSPLHF	TGTGCCAGCAGCTTGCGCCAGGCCAATTCACCCCTCCACTTT
TRBV20-1	TRBD2	once	TRBJ2-1	CSARGLAETNEQFF	TGCAGTGCTAGGGGACTAGCGGAAACCAATGAGCAGTTCTTC
TRBV20-1	TRBD2	.	TRBJ2-7	CSARPWTSGYEQYF	TGCAGTGCTAGACCCTGGACTAGCGGCTACGAGCAGTACTTC
TRBV6-1	.	.	TRBJ2-2	CASGRATGELFF	TGTGCCAGCGGTCGGGCCACCGGGGAGCTGTTTTTT
TRBV10-3	TRBD1	few	TRBJ2-7	CAISGGGQGTREQYF	TGTGCCATCAGTGGGGGCGGACAGGGAACGAGAGAGCAGTACTTC
TRBV5-1	TRBD1	few	TRBJ1-5	CASSLDPGGQGVGQPQHF	TGCGCCAGCAGCTTGGATCCCGGGGGGCAGGGGGTAGGTCAGCCCCAGCATTTT
TRBV7-2	TRBD2	few	TRBJ2-4	CASSKALGLGNKNIQYF	TGTGCCAGCAGCAAAGCCCTGGGACTAGGGAACAAAAACATTCAGTACTTC
TRBV6-5	.	.	TRBJ1-2	CASSYRTADYGYTF	TGTGCCAGCAGTTACCGGACAGCCGACTATGGCTACACCTTC
TRBV12-3/TRBV12-4	.	.	TRBJ2-2	CASSFGGPAGELFF	TGTGCCAGCAGTTTTGGGGGACCCGCCGGGGAGCTGTTTTTT
TRBV12-3/TRBV12-4	.	many	TRBJ2-7	CASSLMVDEQYF	TGTGCCAGCAGTTTAATGGTGGACGAGCAGTACTTC
TRBV12-3/TRBV12-4	.	few	TRBJ1-1	CASSFRLDSTFMNTEAFF	TGTGCCAGCAGTTTCCGGTTGGACAGCACTTTCATGAACACTGAAGCTTTCTTT
TRBV5-1	TRBD1	few	TRBJ1-1	CASSQRQGALNTEAFF	TGCGCCAGCAGTCAACGACAGGGGGCCCTGAACACTGAAGCTTTCTTT
TRBV20-1	TRBD1	.	TRBJ2-1	CSASGTGGYNEQFF	TGCAGTGCTAGTGGGACAGGGGGCTACAATGAGCAGTTCTTC
TRBV6-2/TRBV6-3	TRBD2	.	TRBJ2-1	CASSWPGTSDEQFF	TGTGCCAGCAGTTGGCCCGGAACTAGCGATGAGCAGTTCTTC
TRBV5-5	TRBD2	many	TRBJ2-1	CASSSLAGGYEQFF	TGTGCCAGCAGCTCTTTAGCGGGAGGGTATGAGCAGTTCTTC
TRBV5-4	.	.	TRBJ1-1	CASSLFPGEEAFF	TGTGCCAGCAGCTTGTTTCCGGGGGAAGAAGCTTTCTTT
TRBV5-1	TRBD1	.	TRBJ1-4	CASSPIETGSEKLFF	TGCGCCAGCAGCCCCATAGAGACAGGGAGTGAAAAACTGTTTTTT
TRBV9	TRBD1	.	TRBJ2-7	CASSVGTGGPYEQYF	TGTGCCAGCAGCGTGGGGACAGGGGGACCCTACGAGCAGTACTTC
TRBV7-3	TRBD2	.	TRBJ2-1	CASSPTSGNEQFF	TGTGCCAGCAGCCCTACTAGCGGCAATGAGCAGTTCTTC
TRBV29-1	.	few	TRBJ1-2	CSVDSLYGYTF	TGCAGCGTCGACTCTCTCTATGGCTACACCTTC
TRBV20-1	.	.	TRBJ2-2	CSAREALRGELFF	TGCAGTGCTAGAGAGGCCCTTCGCGGGGAGCTGTTTTTT
TRBV2	.	.	TRBJ2-5	CASSAGIWETQYF	TGTGCCAGCAGTGCAGGGATTTGGGAGACCCAGTACTTC
TRBV24-1	TRBD2	.	TRBJ2-1	CATSVAGSSEQFF	TGTGCCACCAGTGTAGCGGGAAGCTCTGAGCAGTTCTTC
TRBV6-2/TRBV6-3	TRBD2	.	TRBJ2-3	CASSYGGTSGSDTQYF	TGTGCCAGCAGTTACGGAGGGACTAGCGGGAGTGATACGCAGTATTTT
TRBV5-5	.	.	TRBJ2-5	CASSSDSTWETQYF	TGTGCCAGCAGCTCAGACAGTACCTGGGAGACCCAGTACTTC
TRBV9	.	.	TRBJ1-1	CASSVAPQGTEAFF	TGTGCCAGCAGCGTAGCACCCCAGGGCACTGAAGCTTTCTTT
TRBV7-8	TRBD1	few	TRBJ2-4	CASSYRQGADIQYF	TGTGCCAGCAGCTATCGACAGGGGGCCGACATTCAGTACTTC
TRBV11-2	.	.	TRBJ2-1	CASSLVGLNNEQFF	TGTGCCAGCAGCTTGGTGGGCCTGAACAATGAGCAGTTCTTC
TRBV27	TRBD1	.	TRBJ1-5	CASSPARGGQPQHF	TGTGCCAGCAGCCCGGCCAGGGGGGGTCAGCCCCAGCATTTT
TRBV11-3	TRBD2	.	TRBJ2-1	CASSPGLAGDYNEQFF	TGTGCCAGCAGCCCGGGACTAGCGGGAGACTACAATGAGCAGTTCTTC
TRBV2	TRBD1	.	TRBJ1-5	CASSQGQGVSNQPQHF	TGTGCCAGCAGTCAGGGACAGGGGGTAAGCAATCAGCCCCAGCATTTT
TRBV6-6	.	many	TRBJ2-3	CASSPTEDTQYF	TGTGCCAGCAGCCCGACAGAAGATACGCAGTATTTT
TRBV6-2/TRBV6-3	.	.	TRBJ2-3	CASSDGRATDTQYF	TGTGCCAGCAGCGACGGACGAGCCACAGATACGCAGTATTTT
TRBV27	.	.	TRBJ2-7	CATRTVYEQYF	TGTGCCACCAGGACTGTATACGAGCAGTACTTC
TRBV27	.	.	TRBJ2-7	CASSPYRTEGVYEQYF	TGTGCCAGCAGTCCGTACCGGACGGAGGGCGTTTACGAGCAGTACTTC
TRBV4-1	.	few	TRBJ1-2	CASSQDPTGLYGYTF	TGCGCCAGCAGCCAAGATCCTACCGGCCTCTATGGCTACACCTTC
TRBV12-3/TRBV12-4	.	few	TRBJ2-3	CASMGVRTDTQYF	TGTGCCAGCATGGGGGTCCGGACAGATACGCAGTATTTT
TRBV5-1	TRBD1	.	TRBJ1-1	CASSVDRGGSEAFF	TGCGCCAGCAGCGTTGACAGGGGCGGTTCTGAAGCTTTCTTT
TRBV29-1	.	few	TRBJ2-3	CSVEGVGGPGDTQYF	TGCAGCGTTGAAGGGGTGGGGGGGCCCGGAGATACGCAGTATTTT
TRBV7-3	.	once	TRBJ2-1	CASSLVGLLGGSYNEQFF	TGTGCCAGCAGCTTAGTAGGGTTGCTGGGGGGCTCCTACAATGAGCAGTTCTTC
TRBV6-2/TRBV6-3	TRBD1	.	TRBJ1-2	CASRGGQNYGYTF	TGTGCCAGCAGAGGGGGACAGAACTATGGCTACACCTTC
TRBV10-3	TRBD1	.	TRBJ1-2	CAISESWGQGNGYTF	TGTGCCATCAGTGAGTCGTGGGGACAGGGGAATGGCTACACCTTC
TRBV12-3/TRBV12-4	TRBD2	few	TRBJ2-1	CASSGERGGQNEQFF	TGTGCCAGCAGTGGGGAGCGGGGGGGTCAGAATGAGCAGTTCTTC
TRBV27	.	few	TRBJ2-7	CASSPGVVRYEQYF	TGTGCCAGCAGTCCAGGGGTGGTCAGGTACGAGCAGTACTTC
TRBV24-1	TRBD1	.	TRBJ2-1	CATEPGQGGHEQFF	TGTGCCACCGAACCGGGACAGGGCGGGCATGAGCAGTTCTTC
TRBV5-1	TRBD2	few	TRBJ2-3	CASSLGWVTSGDTQYF	TGCGCCAGCAGCTTGGGGTGGGTGACTAGCGGAGATACGCAGTATTTT
TRBV3-1	.	few	TRBJ1-1	CASSQEGVGGNTEAFF	TGTGCCAGCAGCCAAGAGGGGGTAGGGGGGAACACTGAAGCTTTCTTT
TRBV3-1	.	few	TRBJ2-2	CASSRWDFNTGELFF	TGTGCCAGCAGCCGCTGGGACTTCAACACCGGGGAGCTGTTTTTT
TRBV5-6	.	few	TRBJ1-2	CASSLTAGAYGYTF	TGTGCCAGCAGCTTGACGGCCGGGGCCTATGGCTACACCTTC
TRBV20-1	TRBD2	few	TRBJ2-1	CSALAGSSYNEQFF	TGCAGTGCCCTAGCGGGAAGCTCCTACAATGAGCAGTTCTTC